This TCR beta chain was profiled in a study of cytomegalovirus exposure and HLA in healthy donors. With respect to this clone: Its antigen is not identified.

General observations from the study: As confirmed in vitro, a few CMV-associated chains were specific for CMV antigens.

Researchers ran the PCR with 60 Vbeta and 13 Jbeta primers. Profiled with immunoSEQ multiplex PCR; TCRdb holds only in-frame clones, not every one. The sample shows just under 95,000 clones, around 74% of them seen only once. CDR3 size: 13 residues. CDR1 LNHDA and CDR2 SQIVND come from the germline V gene (reference sequence). V lost 8 bases to trimming and J lost 3 bases; unmatched junction nucleotides: 7. This TCR derives from a man in his fifties in good health and CMV-seropositive. The specimen sequenced was PBMCs. The chain has TRBV19 and TRBJ2-7; 7 bases match TRBD1. CDR3 coding DNA: TGTGCCAGTTGTAAAGGGACAGACTACGAGCAGTACTTC. This gives the protein CASCKGTDYEQYF.